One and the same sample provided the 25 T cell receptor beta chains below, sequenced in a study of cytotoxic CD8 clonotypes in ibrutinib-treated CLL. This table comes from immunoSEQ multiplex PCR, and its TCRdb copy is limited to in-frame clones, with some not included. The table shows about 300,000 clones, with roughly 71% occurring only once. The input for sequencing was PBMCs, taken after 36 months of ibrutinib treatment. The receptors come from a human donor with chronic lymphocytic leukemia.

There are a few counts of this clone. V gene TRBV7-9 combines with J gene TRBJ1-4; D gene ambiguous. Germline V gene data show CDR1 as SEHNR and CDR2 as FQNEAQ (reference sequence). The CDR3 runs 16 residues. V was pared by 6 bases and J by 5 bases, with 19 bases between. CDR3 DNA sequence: TGTGCCAGCAGAACAGTCCGCCCCGGGGAGAATGAAAAACTGTTTTTT. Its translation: CASRTVRPGENEKLFF.

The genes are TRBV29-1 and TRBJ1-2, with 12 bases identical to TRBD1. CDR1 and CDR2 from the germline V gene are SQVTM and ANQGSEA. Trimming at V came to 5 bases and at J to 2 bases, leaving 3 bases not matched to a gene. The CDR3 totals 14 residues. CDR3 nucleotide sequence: TGCAGCGTTCAGGGACAGGGGGCGAACTATGGCTACACCTTC. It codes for CSVQGQGANYGYTF. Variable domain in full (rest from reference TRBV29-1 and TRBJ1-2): SAVISQKPSRDICQRGTSLTIQCQVDSQVTMMFWYRQQPGQSLTLIATANQGSEATYESGFVIDKFPISRPNLTFSTLTVSNMSPEDSSIYLCSVQGQGANYGYTFGSGTRLTVV.

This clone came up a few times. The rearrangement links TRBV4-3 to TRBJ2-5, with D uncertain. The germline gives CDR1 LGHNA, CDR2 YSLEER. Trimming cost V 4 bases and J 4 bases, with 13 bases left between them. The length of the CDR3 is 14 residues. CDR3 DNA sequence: TGCGCCAGCAGCCGCCAGTACCCCCGAGAGACCCAGTACTTC. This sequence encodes CASSRQYPRETQYF.

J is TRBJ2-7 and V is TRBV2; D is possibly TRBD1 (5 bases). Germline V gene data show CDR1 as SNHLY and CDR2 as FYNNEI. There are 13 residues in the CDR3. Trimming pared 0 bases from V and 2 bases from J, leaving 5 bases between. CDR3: CASSEARAYEQYF. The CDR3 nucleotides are TGTGCCAGCAGTGAAGCCAGGGCCTACGAGCAGTACTTC.

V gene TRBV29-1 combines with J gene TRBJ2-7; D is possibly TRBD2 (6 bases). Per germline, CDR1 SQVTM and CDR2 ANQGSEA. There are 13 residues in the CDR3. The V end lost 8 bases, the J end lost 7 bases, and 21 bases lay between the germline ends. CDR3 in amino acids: CSTAGPAAGEQYF. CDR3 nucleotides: TGCAGCACCGCAGGGCCCGCGGCGGGGGAGCAGTACTTC.

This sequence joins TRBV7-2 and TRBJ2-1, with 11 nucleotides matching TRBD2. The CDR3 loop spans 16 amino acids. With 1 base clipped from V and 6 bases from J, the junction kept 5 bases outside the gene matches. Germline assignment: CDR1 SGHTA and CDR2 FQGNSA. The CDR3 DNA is TGTGCCAGCAGCTTAGTCGGCCTAGCGGGAGGCAATGAGCAGTTCTTC. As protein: CASSLVGLAGGNEQFF.

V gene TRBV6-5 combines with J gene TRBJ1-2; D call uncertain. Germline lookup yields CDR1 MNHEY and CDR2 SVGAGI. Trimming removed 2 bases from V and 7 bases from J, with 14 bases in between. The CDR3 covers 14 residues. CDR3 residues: CASSYAEGRAGYTF. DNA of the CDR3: TGTGCCAGCAGTTACGCGGAGGGAAGGGCTGGCTACACCTTC.

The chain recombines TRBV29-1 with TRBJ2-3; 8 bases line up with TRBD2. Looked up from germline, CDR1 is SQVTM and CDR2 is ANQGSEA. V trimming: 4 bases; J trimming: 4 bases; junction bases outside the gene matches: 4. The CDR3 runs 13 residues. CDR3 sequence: CSVVLAEPDTQYF. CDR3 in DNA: TGCAGCGTTGTACTAGCGGAGCCAGATACGCAGTATTTT.

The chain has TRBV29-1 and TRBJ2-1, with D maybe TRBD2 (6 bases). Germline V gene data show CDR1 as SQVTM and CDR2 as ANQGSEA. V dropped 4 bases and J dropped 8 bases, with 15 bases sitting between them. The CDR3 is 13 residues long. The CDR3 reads CSVGDSHGYEQFF. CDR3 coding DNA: TGCAGCGTTGGGGACTCACACGGTTATGAGCAGTTCTTC.

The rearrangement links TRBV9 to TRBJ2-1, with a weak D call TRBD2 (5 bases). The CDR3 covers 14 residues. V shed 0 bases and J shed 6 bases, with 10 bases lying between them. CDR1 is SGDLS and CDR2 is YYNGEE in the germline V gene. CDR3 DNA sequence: TGTGCCAGCAGCGTAGATTCTAGCCCCAATGAGCAGTTCTTC. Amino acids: CASSVDSSPNEQFF.

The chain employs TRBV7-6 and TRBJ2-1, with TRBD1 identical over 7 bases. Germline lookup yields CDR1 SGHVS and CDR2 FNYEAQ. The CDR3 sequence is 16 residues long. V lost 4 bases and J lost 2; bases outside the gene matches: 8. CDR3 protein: CASSSMGTEPYNEQFF. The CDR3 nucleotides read TGTGCCAGCAGCTCCATGGGGACAGAACCCTACAATGAGCAGTTCTTC.

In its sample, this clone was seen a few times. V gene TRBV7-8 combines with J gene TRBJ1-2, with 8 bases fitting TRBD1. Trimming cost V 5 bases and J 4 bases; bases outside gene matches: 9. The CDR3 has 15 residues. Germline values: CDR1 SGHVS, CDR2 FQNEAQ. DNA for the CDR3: TGTGCCAGCAGCAGGTACCAGGGGGCGAGCTATGGCTACACCTTC. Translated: CASSRYQGASYGYTF.

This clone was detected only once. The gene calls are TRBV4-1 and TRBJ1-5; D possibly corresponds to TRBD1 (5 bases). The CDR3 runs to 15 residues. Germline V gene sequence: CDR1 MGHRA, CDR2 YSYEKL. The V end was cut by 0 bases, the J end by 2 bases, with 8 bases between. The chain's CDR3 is CASSQEGHGNQPQHF. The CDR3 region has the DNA TGCGCCAGCAGCCAAGAGGGGCATGGCAATCAGCCCCAGCATTTT.

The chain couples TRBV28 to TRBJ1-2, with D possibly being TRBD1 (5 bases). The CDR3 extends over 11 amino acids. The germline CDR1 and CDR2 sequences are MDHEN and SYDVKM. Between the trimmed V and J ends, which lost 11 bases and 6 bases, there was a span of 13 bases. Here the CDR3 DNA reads TGTGCCGCTATCCAGGGCCATGGCTACACCTTC. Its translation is CAAIQGHGYTF.

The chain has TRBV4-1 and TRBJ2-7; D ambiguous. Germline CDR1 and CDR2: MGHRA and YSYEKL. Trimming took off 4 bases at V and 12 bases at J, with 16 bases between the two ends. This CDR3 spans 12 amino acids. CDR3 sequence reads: CASSPPDRQPYF. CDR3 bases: TGCGCCAGCAGCCCCCCGGACCGTCAGCCGTACTTC.

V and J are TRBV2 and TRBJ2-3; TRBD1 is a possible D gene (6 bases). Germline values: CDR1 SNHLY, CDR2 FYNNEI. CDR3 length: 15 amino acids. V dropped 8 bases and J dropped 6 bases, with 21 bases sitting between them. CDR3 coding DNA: TGTGCCAGCGGTTTCGGAGCCCTTACAGGGGATACGCAGTATTTT. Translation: CASGFGALTGDTQYF.

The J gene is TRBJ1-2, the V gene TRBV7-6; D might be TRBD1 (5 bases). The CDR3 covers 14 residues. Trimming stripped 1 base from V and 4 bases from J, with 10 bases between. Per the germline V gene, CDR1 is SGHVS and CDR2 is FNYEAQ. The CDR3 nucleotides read TGTGCCAGCAGCTTAGATACAGGAGGCTATGGCTACACCTTC. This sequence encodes CASSLDTGGYGYTF.

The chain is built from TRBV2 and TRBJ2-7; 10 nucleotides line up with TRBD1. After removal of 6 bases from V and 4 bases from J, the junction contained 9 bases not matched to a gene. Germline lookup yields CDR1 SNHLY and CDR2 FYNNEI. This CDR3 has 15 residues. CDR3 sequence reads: CASRADRGPFYEQYF. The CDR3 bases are TGTGCCAGCAGGGCTGACAGGGGGCCGTTTTACGAGCAGTACTTC.

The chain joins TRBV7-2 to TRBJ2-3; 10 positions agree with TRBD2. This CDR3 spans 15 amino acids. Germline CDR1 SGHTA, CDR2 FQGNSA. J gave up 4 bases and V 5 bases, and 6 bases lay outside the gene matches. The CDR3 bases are TGTGCCAGCAGCCAGCGGGGGGGCCTGTCAGATACGCAGTATTTT. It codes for CASSQRGGLSDTQYF. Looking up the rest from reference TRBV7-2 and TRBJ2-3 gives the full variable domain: GAGVSQSPSNKVTEKGKDVELRCDPISGHTALYWYRQSLGQGLEFLIYFQGNSAPDKSGLPSDRFSAERTGGSVSTLTIQRTQQEDSAVYLCASSQRGGLSDTQYFGPGTRLTVL.

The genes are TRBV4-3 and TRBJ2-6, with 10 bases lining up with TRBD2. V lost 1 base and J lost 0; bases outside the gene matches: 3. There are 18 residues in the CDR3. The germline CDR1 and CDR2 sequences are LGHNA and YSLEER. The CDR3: CASSQGTSGFSGANVLTF. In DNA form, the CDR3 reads TGCGCCAGCAGCCAAGGGACTAGCGGTTTCTCTGGGGCCAACGTCCTGACTTTC.

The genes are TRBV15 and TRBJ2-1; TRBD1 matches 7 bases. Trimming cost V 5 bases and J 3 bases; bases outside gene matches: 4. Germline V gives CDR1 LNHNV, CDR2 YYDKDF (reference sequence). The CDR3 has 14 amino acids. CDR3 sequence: CATSSTGIYNEQFF. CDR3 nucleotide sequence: TGTGCCACCAGCTCGACAGGGATCTACAATGAGCAGTTCTTC.

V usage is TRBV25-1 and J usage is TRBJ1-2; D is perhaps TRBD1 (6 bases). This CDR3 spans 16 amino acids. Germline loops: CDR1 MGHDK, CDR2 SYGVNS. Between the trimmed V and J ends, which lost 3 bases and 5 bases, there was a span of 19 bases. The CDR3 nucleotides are TGTGCCAGCAGTGAGCCCCAGGGGATGGGGGGTTATGGCTACACCTTC. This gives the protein CASSEPQGMGGYGYTF.

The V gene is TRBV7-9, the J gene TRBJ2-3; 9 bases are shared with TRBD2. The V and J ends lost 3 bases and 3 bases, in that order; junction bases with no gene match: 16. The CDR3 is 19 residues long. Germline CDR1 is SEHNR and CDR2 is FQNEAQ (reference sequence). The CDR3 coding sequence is TGTGCCAGCAGCTTTCGTTTTCTATCGAGCGGGGGGTTAACAGATACGCAGTATTTT. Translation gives CASSFRFLSSGGLTDTQYF. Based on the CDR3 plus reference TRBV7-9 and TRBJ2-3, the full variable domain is DTGVSQNPRHKITKRGQNVTFRCDPISEHNRLYWYRQTLGQGPEFLTYFQNEAQLEKSRLLSDRFSAERPKGSFSTLEIQRTEQGDSAMYLCASSFRFLSSGGLTDTQYFGPGTRLTVL.

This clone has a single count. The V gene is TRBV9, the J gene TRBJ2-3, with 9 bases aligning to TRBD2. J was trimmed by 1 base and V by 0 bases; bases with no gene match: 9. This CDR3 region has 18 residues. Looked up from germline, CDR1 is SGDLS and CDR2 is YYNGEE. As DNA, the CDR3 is TGTGCCAGCAGCGTAGAGGCGGGGGGGCGAGCTGGCACAGATACGCAGTATTTT. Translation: CASSVEAGGRAGTDTQYF.

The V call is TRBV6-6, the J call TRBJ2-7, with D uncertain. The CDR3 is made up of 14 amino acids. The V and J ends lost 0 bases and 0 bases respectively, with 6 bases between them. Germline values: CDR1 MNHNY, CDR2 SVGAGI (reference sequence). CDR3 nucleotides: TGTGCCAGCAGTTACTCTTCAGTCTCCTACGAGCAGTACTTC. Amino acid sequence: CASSYSSVSYEQYF.